The 14 T cell receptor beta chains below were found in one sample sequenced in a study of shared clonotypes between healthy human individuals. The repertoire was sequenced with immunoSEQ multiplex PCR; TCRdb's copy has only in-frame clones and lacks some. This table holds around 640,000 clones, approximately 96% found once. Terminally differentiated effector memory CD45RA+ cells were excluded from the naive CD8 cells, which were CD45RO-negative and positively selected for CCR7. Specimen: naive CD8+ T cells sorted from blood. The receptors here all came from a woman in her thirties in good health.

This clone has a single count. The J gene is TRBJ2-2, the V gene TRBV6-4; D is uncertain. V lost 0 bases and J lost 5, with 13 bases in between. CDR1 is MRHNA and CDR2 is SNTAGT in the germline V gene. The CDR3 extends over 16 amino acids. CDR3 protein: CASSDSLSEKTGELFF. The DNA for the CDR3 is TGTGCCAGCAGTGACTCTCTATCGGAGAAAACCGGGGAGCTGTTTTTT.

The chain is built from TRBV29-1 and TRBJ1-1; 9 positions agree with TRBD1. The V gene end was trimmed by 2 bases and the J gene end by 8 bases; junction bases not matched to a gene: 3. The CDR3 totals 12 residues. Germline CDR1 is SQVTM and CDR2 is ANQGSEA. Here the CDR3 reads CSVETGGREAFF. The CDR3, as DNA: TGCAGCGTTGAAACAGGGGGCAGGGAAGCTTTCTTT.

The V call is TRBV7-8, the J call TRBJ1-5; D is perhaps TRBD1 (5 bases). This CDR3 spans 16 amino acids. The germline V and J ends were trimmed by 3 bases and 0 bases, with 12 bases remaining between them. Germline V gene data show CDR1 as SGHVS and CDR2 as FQNEAQ. The CDR3 loop is CASSLFARVSNQPQHF. The CDR3 region has the DNA TGTGCCAGCAGCTTGTTTGCCAGGGTTAGCAATCAGCCCCAGCATTTT.

This clone appeared a few times. The rearrangement links TRBV7-9 to TRBJ1-1; D ambiguous. V lost 8 bases, J lost 1 base, and 5 bases lay in between. Germline CDR1 is SEHNR and CDR2 is FQNEAQ (reference sequence). The CDR3 has 11 residues. The CDR3 loop reads CASEPNTEAFF. In nucleotides, the CDR3 is TGTGCCAGCGAACCGAACACTGAAGCTTTCTTT.

The chain uses TRBV5-6 and TRBJ1-1, with unresolved D. Germline CDR1 SGHDT, CDR2 YYEEEE. CDR3 size: 18 residues. V gave up 1 base and J gave up 1 base, with 20 bases separating them. The CDR3 here is CASSLSVRVSGGNTEAFF. CDR3 nucleotide sequence: TGTGCCAGCAGCTTGTCTGTGCGGGTGTCGGGAGGGAACACTGAAGCTTTCTTT.

The V gene is TRBV13, the J gene TRBJ2-3; D tentatively fits TRBD1 or TRBD2 (5 bases each). Germline values: CDR1 PRHDT, CDR2 FYEKMQ (reference sequence). CDR3 length: 15 residues. V lost 5 bases to trimming and J lost 8 bases, with 20 bases between them. CDR3 DNA: TGTGCCAGCAGCGTGGGACCGGATGAATTCGGTACGCAGTATTTT. Its protein is CASSVGPDEFGTQYF.

This chain uses TRBV27 with TRBJ2-7; 8 bases align to TRBD2. This CDR3 is 15 amino acids long. Germline CDR1 MNHEY, CDR2 SMNVEV (reference sequence). V shed 4 bases and J 3 bases; nucleotides not matched to a gene: 8. Written as DNA, the CDR3 is TGTGCCAGCAGTTCTCCCCGGAGCGGGGGCTACGAGCAGTACTTC. It translates to CASSSPRSGGYEQYF.

V gene TRBV15 combines with J gene TRBJ1-2, with 9 bases lining up with TRBD1. Per the germline V gene, CDR1 is LNHNV and CDR2 is YYDKDF (reference sequence). The CDR3 consists of 18 residues. After removal of 3 bases from V and 4 bases from J, the junction contained 15 bases not matched to a gene. In DNA, the CDR3 is TGTGCCACCAGCAGCAAACCGGGACAGGGAGGCGCCCCCTATGGCTACACCTTC. Translating gives CATSSKPGQGGAPYGYTF.

The chain links TRBV27 to TRBJ2-1, with TRBD2 as a possible D gene (5 bases). Trimming cost V 5 bases and J 9 bases, with 17 bases left between them. The germline V gene has CDR1 MNHEY and CDR2 SMNVEV (reference sequence). The CDR3 contains 14 residues. The CDR3 is CASSAGLPFSEQFF. The CDR3, as DNA: TGTGCCAGCAGTGCAGGACTGCCTTTCAGTGAGCAGTTCTTC.

The chain carries TRBV7-2 and TRBJ2-3, with 10 bases aligning to TRBD2. After removal of 5 bases from V and 2 bases from J, the junction contained 4 bases not matched to a gene. The CDR3 runs 15 residues. The V gene's germline CDR1 is SGHTA and CDR2 FQGNSA. In nucleotides, the CDR3 is TGTGCCAGCAGCATTAGCGGGGGGAACACAGATACGCAGTATTTT. It specifies CASSISGGNTDTQYF.

This chain links TRBV27 with TRBJ2-1; D may match TRBD1 or TRBD2 (6 bases each). Germline assignment: CDR1 MNHEY and CDR2 SMNVEV (reference sequence). The V gene lost 2 bases and the J gene lost 6 bases, with 17 bases spanning the gap. The CDR3 runs 16 residues. The CDR3 here is CASSLGGRAGLNEQFF. The CDR3 DNA follows: TGTGCCAGCAGTTTAGGGGGGCGGGCAGGCCTCAATGAGCAGTTCTTC.

V usage is TRBV13 and J usage is TRBJ1-2; the D is unclear. The CDR3 contains 14 residues. Trimming shortened V by 5 bases and J by 4 bases, and 14 bases separated the two germline ends. The germline CDR1 and CDR2 sequences are PRHDT and FYEKMQ (reference sequence). The CDR3 DNA follows: TGTGCCAGCAGCCCAGCCCTTGGGAGCTATGGCTACACCTTC. Translation: CASSPALGSYGYTF.

The V and J genes are TRBV5-1 and TRBJ1-4; the D is unclear. Germline-derived CDR1 and CDR2 are SGHRS and YFSETQ. V gave up 4 bases and J gave up 4 bases, with 11 bases separating them. This CDR3 comprises 14 residues. This chain's CDR3 is CASSIDRSNEKLFF. Here the CDR3 DNA reads TGCGCCAGCAGCATAGACCGTAGTAATGAAAAACTGTTTTTT.

The chain combines TRBV5-6 with TRBJ1-5; a weak D match, TRBD1 (6 bases). V was cut by 0 bases and J by 6 bases, with 13 bases left in between. CDR1 and CDR2 from the germline V gene are SGHDT and YYEEEE. CDR3 length equals 15 residues. The CDR3 DNA reads TGTGCCAGCAGCTTGGGAATGCAGGGGACTCAGCCCCAGCATTTT. Translating it yields CASSLGMQGTQPQHF.